This TCR beta chain is drawn from a study of blood T cells in healthy people across ages. The use of a sample-barcoded 5' primer and a J-beta primer mix characterized a second PCR of about 7 to 12 cycles. Each CDR3 protein gets one entry after TCRdb re-called the 5' RACE reads with MiXCR. The sample lists about 1.7 million distinct CDR3 sequences; 28% were seen once. As concerns this clonotype: Antigen: not known. The germline gene is not matched at one end of the junction; a read error may be the cause.

Peripheral blood was drawn, roughly 10 milliliters per donor. Each sample provided at least 5 micrograms of extracted total RNA. The germline V gene has CDR1 LNHNV and CDR2 YYDKDF (reference sequence). CDR3 length: 13 residues. Study results and limitations: Per million T cells, TCR beta diversity dropped roughly linearly as age increased.

This receptor was taken from a young woman in good health. The V gene is TRBV15, the J gene TRBJ1-1; 8 nucleotides match TRBD1. The specimen sequenced was blood. In DNA, the CDR3 is TGTGTCACCAGCAGAGATGGGGACAGGGAAGCTTTCTTT. Residues: CVTSRDGDREAFF.